The rows below give T cell receptor beta chains drawn from one sample of a study of Graves' ophthalmopathy and Graves' hyperthyroidism. From the multiplex PCR reads, TCRdb called clonotypes with MiXCR, one entry per CDR3 protein. The table has about 500,000 distinct CDR3 sequences, about 15% seen once. Input material: blood. Receptor source: a woman aged 25 to 39 with Graves' ophthalmopathy. CDR3s include the opening cysteine and the closing phenylalanine or tryptophan. A D gene is named only where the DNA matches it firmly. Clone sizes are given selectively: once, few, many, or a class where the clone is expanded.

v_gene	abundance	d_gene	j_gene	CDR3nt	CDR3aa
TRBV28	many	.	TRBJ2-5	TGTGCCAGCACTACCAGGGCGGAGACCCAGTACTTC	CASTTRAETQYF
TRBV27	many	TRBD1	TRBJ1-1	TGTGCCAGCAGCCTACAGGGGGTCTACACTGAAGCTTTCTTT	CASSLQGVYTEAFF
TRBV3-1	.	TRBD1	TRBJ2-7	TGTGCCAGCAGCCCCCGGGACAGGACCACCTACGAGCAGTACTTC	CASSPRDRTTYEQYF
TRBV12-3/TRBV12-4	once	.	TRBJ1-5	TGTGCCAGCAGCAACTTGGCTCAGCCCCAGCATTTT	CASSNLAQPQHF
TRBV19	many	.	TRBJ1-5	TGTGCCAGTAGTATAGGTCGACGGGTAAGCCAGCCCCAGCATTTT	CASSIGRRVSQPQHF
TRBV29-1	.	.	TRBJ1-2	TGCAGCGTATCTATCCCCCACGCAGGGTACTATGGCTACACCTTC	CSVSIPHAGYYGYTF
TRBV19	many	.	TRBJ1-1	TGTGCCAGTAGTATTCAACTTGTCAGGTCGAACACTGAAGCTTTCTTT	CASSIQLVRSNTEAFF
TRBV20-1	.	TRBD2	TRBJ2-5	TGCAGTGCTGGGGCCAGCGGGGGTCAAGAGACCCAGTACTTC	CSAGASGGQETQYF
TRBV15	many	.	TRBJ2-7	TGTGCCACCAGCAGACCCATGGGGGAGCAGTACTTC	CATSRPMGEQYF
TRBV5-1	few	.	TRBJ2-1	TGCGCCAGCAGCTTTGGGGACCACAATGAGCAGTTCTTC	CASSFGDHNEQFF
TRBV12-3/TRBV12-4	.	.	TRBJ1-1	TGTGCCAGCAGTTCAGGTGAAGCTGTCTTT	CASSSGEAVF
TRBV5-1	.	.	TRBJ1-1	TGCGCCAGCAGCTTGGTGGCAGGGGAAACTGAAGCTTTCTTT	CASSLVAGETEAFF
TRBV5-5	.	.	TRBJ1-3	TGTGCCAGCAGCTTGGAACACTCTGGAAACACCATATATTTT	CASSLEHSGNTIYF
TRBV28	many	.	TRBJ2-7	TGTGCCAGCAGTTTCCCTGACACTTACGAGCAGTACTTC	CASSFPDTYEQYF
TRBV2	.	TRBD2	TRBJ2-5	TGTGCCAGCAAGGTTAGCGGGAGCCAAGAGACCCAGTACTTC	CASKVSGSQETQYF
TRBV3-1	few	.	TRBJ2-7	TGTGCCAGCACTAGAGGGCGGAAGCAGTACTTC	CASTRGRKQYF
TRBV28	many	.	TRBJ2-2	TGTGCCAGCAGTTTCCGACCGTACACCGGGGAGCTGTTTTTT	CASSFRPYTGELFF
TRBV6-2/TRBV6-3	.	.	TRBJ1-1	TGTGCCAGCAGTAATCTGAGGGGGAACACTGAAGCTTTCTTT	CASSNLRGNTEAFF
TRBV28	many	.	TRBJ2-4	TGTGCCAGCTTCAATCCGTCCGGGGGCGGCATTCAGTACTTC	CASFNPSGGGIQYF
TRBV4-2	.	TRBD2	TRBJ2-7	TGTGCCAGCAGCCAAGATCTGACTAGCAGTTCCTACGAGCAGTACTTC	CASSQDLTSSSYEQYF
TRBV13	few	TRBD1	TRBJ2-7	TGTGCCAGCACCCCCCCAGGGGGCAGCTCCTACGAGCAGTACTTC	CASTPPGGSSYEQYF
TRBV30	many	.	TRBJ2-7	TGTGCCTTCTGGACTCCCTCCTACGAGCAGTACTTC	CAFWTPSYEQYF
TRBV4-1	many	.	TRBJ2-5	TGCGCCAGCAGCCACAAACTTCCAGAGACCCAGTACTTC	CASSHKLPETQYF
TRBV10-3	many	.	TRBJ1-3	TGTGCCACCACGGACCTCCTTCGCGCTGGAAACACCATATATTTT	CATTDLLRAGNTIYF
TRBV24-1	many	.	TRBJ2-2	TGTGCCACCAGTGATTCAGGGGTGCGATCGGCCGGGGAGCTGTTTTTT	CATSDSGVRSAGELFF
TRBV7-2	many	TRBD1	TRBJ1-2	TGTGCCAGCAGCTTAGGACAGGGCCGGCGCTATGGCTACACCTTC	CASSLGQGRRYGYTF
TRBV20-1	.	.	TRBJ1-1	TGCAGTGCTATTCTTCGGGATATGATCACTGAAGCTTTCTTT	CSAILRDMITEAFF
TRBV30	few	.	TRBJ1-2	TGTGCCTGGAGTGTTTACAGGAATGGCTACACCTTC	CAWSVYRNGYTF
TRBV10-1	many	.	TRBJ2-7	TGCGCCAGCACTCCCTCCGGTCACAGACCCTACGAGCAGTACTTC	CASTPSGHRPYEQYF
TRBV4-1	many	.	TRBJ1-1	TGCGCCAGCAGCCATAGGACATCCTATAACATGAACACTGAAGCTTTCTTT	CASSHRTSYNMNTEAFF
TRBV28	many	.	TRBJ2-2	TGTGCCAGCAGCCTCTCCCAGTTAGCTCCGAACACCGGGGAGCTGTTTTTT	CASSLSQLAPNTGELFF
TRBV12-3/TRBV12-4	many	.	TRBJ1-2	TGTGCCAGCAGTTTAAACCGGGACATTGCAAACTATGGCTACACCTTC	CASSLNRDIANYGYTF
TRBV6-5	many	TRBD1	TRBJ1-2	TGTGCCAGCAGTTCACAGGGGAGCTATGGCTACACCTTC	CASSSQGSYGYTF
TRBV12-3/TRBV12-4	many	.	TRBJ2-5	TGTGCCAGCAGTTTTGCATTTGAGACCCAGTACTTC	CASSFAFETQYF
TRBV11-2	few	.	TRBJ1-3	TGTGCCAGCAGCTTAGATTGGAGCTCTGGAAACACCATATATTTT	CASSLDWSSGNTIYF
TRBV28	.	.	TRBJ1-1	TGTGCCAGCAGTTTATTGGCGGGCTGGGATGAAGCTTTCTTT	CASSLLAGWDEAFF
TRBV12-3/TRBV12-4	few	.	TRBJ2-7	TGTGCCAGCAGCCGGAGGGTAGCCTACGAGCAGTACTTC	CASSRRVAYEQYF
TRBV7-9	many	.	TRBJ2-7	TGTGCCAGCACCCCGACGGAGTCCTACGAGCAGTACTTC	CASTPTESYEQYF